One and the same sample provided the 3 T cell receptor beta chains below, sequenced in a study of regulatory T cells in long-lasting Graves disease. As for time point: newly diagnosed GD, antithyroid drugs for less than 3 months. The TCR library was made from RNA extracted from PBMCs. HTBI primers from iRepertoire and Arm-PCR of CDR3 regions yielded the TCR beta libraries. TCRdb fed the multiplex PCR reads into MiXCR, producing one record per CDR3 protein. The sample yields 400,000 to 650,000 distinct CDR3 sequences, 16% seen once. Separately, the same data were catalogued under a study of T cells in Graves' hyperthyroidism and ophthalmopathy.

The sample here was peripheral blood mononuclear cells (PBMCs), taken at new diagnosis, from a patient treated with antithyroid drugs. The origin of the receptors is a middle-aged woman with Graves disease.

In DNA form, the CDR3 reads TGTGCCAGCAGCTCCTTGGCCGGGGCGTTTAATGAAAAACTGTTTTTT. Translation: CASSSLAGAFNEKLFF. This sequence joins TRBV7-2 and TRBJ1-4; the D gene is possibly TRBD1 (5 bases). CDR1 and CDR2 (germline): SGHTA, FQGNSA. V was trimmed by 4 bases and J by 4 bases, leaving 16 bases between them. CDR3 size: 16 residues.

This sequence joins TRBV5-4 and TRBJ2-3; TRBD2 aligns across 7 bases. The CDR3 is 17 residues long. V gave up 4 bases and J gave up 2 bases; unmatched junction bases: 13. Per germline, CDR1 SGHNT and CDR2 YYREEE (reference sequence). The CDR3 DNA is TGTGCCAGCAGCCCCCGACCCGGGGGGTCCGCCACAGATACGCAGTATTTT. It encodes CASSPRPGGSATDTQYF. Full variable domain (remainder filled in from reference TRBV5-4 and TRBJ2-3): ETGVTQSPTHLIKTRGQQVTLRCSSQSGHNTVSWYQQALGQGPQFIFQYYREEENGRGNFPPRFSGLQFPNYSSELNVNALELDDSALYLCASSPRPGGSATDTQYFGPGTRLTVL.

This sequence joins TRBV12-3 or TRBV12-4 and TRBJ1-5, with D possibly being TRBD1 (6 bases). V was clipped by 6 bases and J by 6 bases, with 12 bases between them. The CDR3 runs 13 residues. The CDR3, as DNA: TGTGCCAGCAGCACCCAGGGGATTCAGCCCCAGCATTTT. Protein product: CASSTQGIQPQHF.